This entry describes one TCR beta chain. The sample is drawn from a study of blood T cell repertoires in COVID-19. Study-wide context: Whether acute or convalescent, the COVID-19 samples came from the United States, Italy and Spain. Nucleic acid was either cDNA or gDNA, and it came from T cells, B-cell-depleted T cells, or PBMCs.

It was during active infection that Seattle patients were enrolled and then longitudinally followed. As handled by the study authors: The authors estimated nucleated cell counts from reference gene primer amplification. Profiling relied on immunoSEQ multiplex PCR, and the TCRdb table lists in-frame clones only, not all of them. From that table come the V and J calls and clone size; the DNA was used to work out D and trimming. Of roughly 120,000 clones detected, around nine tenths appear once; the ten largest clones hold around 1.9%. The source of this sequence is a man aged 45-65 years with COVID-19, enrolled during active disease. Sequenced sample: peripheral blood.

For the CDR3, the DNA is TGTGCCAGCAGCCCACACGGGGGACAGCCCTCTGGAAACACCATATATTTT. Translation: CASSPHGGQPSGNTIYF. V gene TRBV7-2 combines with J gene TRBJ1-3; 7 nucleotides line up with TRBD1. Trimming cost V 5 bases and J 0 bases; bases outside gene matches: 10. The CDR3 extends over 17 amino acids. Germline V lookup: CDR1 SGHTA, CDR2 FQGNSA.